Below, 15 T cell receptor beta chains from the same sample are listed, as sequenced in a study of shared T cell receptors in the human thymus. Profiling relied on immunoSEQ multiplex PCR, and the TCRdb table lists in-frame clones only, not all of them. The sample consists of a few hundred thousand clones, approximately 95% of them appearing once. Source material: thymocytes. Receptor source: a human donor.

The chain combines TRBV29-1 with TRBJ2-7; D may correspond to TRBD1 or TRBD2 (5 bases each). V lost 0 bases and J lost 9, with 12 bases in between. The CDR3 totals 12 residues. Germline loops: CDR1 SQVTM, CDR2 ANQGSEA. The CDR3 DNA reads as TGCAGCGTTGAAGATACCCGGGACGGGCAGTACTTC. Translated: CSVEDTRDGQYF.

The chain is built from TRBV27 and TRBJ1-2; D perhaps matches TRBD1 (5 bases). V was trimmed by 5 bases and J by 1 base, leaving 20 bases between them. The length of the CDR3 is 17 residues. Germline-derived CDR1 and CDR2 are MNHEY and SMNVEV (reference sequence). The CDR3 nucleotides are TGTGCCAGCAGTCCCGAGGGCAGGGTCTGGAGTAACTATGGCTACACCTTC. It yields the protein CASSPEGRVWSNYGYTF.

The CDR3 sequence: CASSQGRSQPQHF. The CDR3 DNA sequence: TGTGCCAGCAGCCAGGGAAGATCTCAGCCCCAGCATTTT. The chain is built from TRBV16 and TRBJ1-5, with D unclear. The CDR3 extends over 13 amino acids. CDR1 and CDR2 (germline): KGHSY, FQNENV. V lost 3 bases and J 6 bases, leaving 9 bases between the germline ends.

This CDR3 reads CASSLGADEQFF. The CDR3 DNA reads as TGTGCCAGTAGTTTGGGGGCTGATGAGCAGTTCTTC. The chain links TRBV19 to TRBJ2-1, with D possibly matching TRBD1 (6 bases). Germline loops: CDR1 LNHDA, CDR2 SQIVND (reference sequence). CDR3 length: 12 residues. The V and J ends lost 5 bases and 8 bases respectively, with 10 bases between them.

The gene calls are TRBV29-1 and TRBJ2-7, with D unclear. The CDR3 length is 13 residues. Germline CDR1 and CDR2: SQVTM and ANQGSEA. Trimming left V 4 bases short and J 3 bases short, with 13 bases between. The CDR3 DNA follows: TGCAGCGTTGGGACGCAGCCCTTCTACGAGCAGTACTTC. Translating it yields CSVGTQPFYEQYF.

The chain employs TRBV6-1 and TRBJ2-3, with 9 bases lining up with TRBD1. V was pared by 7 bases and J by 1 base, with 3 bases of the junction left unmatched. Germline V gene data show CDR1 as MNHNS and CDR2 as SASEGT. This CDR3 has 14 residues. CDR3 nucleotides: TGTGCCAGCACCCGGGACAGGGGCACAGATACGCAGTATTTT. It translates to CASTRDRGTDTQYF.

A single count supports this clone. This chain joins TRBV30 and TRBJ1-2, with D possibly being TRBD1 (5 bases). With 7 bases removed from V and 8 bases from J, the gap between germline ends came to 17 bases. The CDR3 extends over 12 amino acids. Germline assignment: CDR1 GTSNPN and CDR2 SVGIG (reference sequence). The CDR3 spells CASSPGVRGYTF. Written as DNA, the CDR3 is TGTGCCTCAAGCCCGGGGGTCCGGGGCTACACCTTC.

The chain joins TRBV27 to TRBJ2-7, with 11 positions matching TRBD2. Trimming removed 5 bases from V and 1 base from J; junction bases left unmatched: 7. From germline, CDR1 is MNHEY and CDR2 SMNVEV (reference sequence). The CDR3 is 16 amino acids. The CDR3 sequence is CASSLTGTSGSYEQYF. In DNA form, the CDR3 reads TGTGCCAGCAGTCTAACCGGGACTAGCGGTTCCTACGAGCAGTACTTC.

The rearrangement uses TRBV11-2 and TRBJ1-2; 9 bases are shared with TRBD1. The CDR3 sequence is 16 residues long. Germline CDR1 is SGHAT and CDR2 is FQNNGV. The V and J ends lost 1 base and 1 base, in that order; junction bases with no gene match: 4. For the CDR3, the DNA is TGTGCCAGCAGCTTAGGGGGGACAGGGCTTAACTATGGCTACACCTTC. It translates to CASSLGGTGLNYGYTF. Full variable domain (remainder filled in from reference TRBV11-2 and TRBJ1-2): EAGVAQSPRYKIIEKRQSVAFWCNPISGHATLYWYQQILGQGPKLLIQFQNNGVVDDSQLPKDRFSAERLKGVDSTLKIQPAKLEDSAVYLCASSLGGTGLNYGYTFGSGTRLTVV.

The chain uses TRBV27 and TRBJ2-1, with 13 bases that match TRBD2. Germline CDR1 is MNHEY and CDR2 is SMNVEV (reference sequence). The CDR3 is 14 amino acids. The junction had 3 bases not matched to a gene; V was cut back by 3 bases and J by 10 bases. This CDR3 is CASSLTSGRREQFF. The CDR3 DNA sequence: TGTGCCAGCAGTTTGACTAGCGGGAGGCGAGAGCAGTTCTTC.

The chain combines TRBV27 with TRBJ2-1; 9 positions match TRBD1. The CDR3 consists of 12 residues. The V gene end was trimmed by 5 bases and the J gene end by 8 bases; junction bases not matched to a gene: 1. The germline CDR1 and CDR2 sequences are MNHEY and SMNVEV (reference sequence). The CDR3 DNA reads TGTGCCAGCAGTGACAGGGGGGATGAGCAGTTCTTC. Translated, it gives CASSDRGDEQFF.

The rearrangement links TRBV7-9 to TRBJ1-4; 8 bases are shared with TRBD1. Germline assignment: CDR1 SEHNR and CDR2 FQNEAQ (reference sequence). The CDR3 has 16 amino acids. With 5 bases clipped from V and 8 bases from J, the junction kept 13 bases outside the gene matches. This CDR3 reads CASSTNRDRSGEKLFF. CDR3 bases: TGTGCCAGCAGCACGAACCGGGACAGGAGTGGCGAAAAACTGTTTTTT.

This clone was recorded once. The chain combines TRBV29-1 with TRBJ2-5; D not certain. The end of the DNA is better explained by TRBJ2-7, so the J call may be wrong. Germline loops: CDR1 SQVTM, CDR2 ANQGSEA. CDR3 length: 11 residues. CDR3 amino acids: CSVDRGYEQYF. CDR3 DNA: TGCAGCGTTGATCGAGGCTACGAGCAGTACTTC.

The chain recombines TRBV5-4 with TRBJ2-1, with 11 bases that match TRBD2. The germline V gene encodes CDR1 SGHNT and CDR2 YYREEE (reference sequence). V lost 1 base, J lost 6 bases, and 6 bases stayed unmatched. This CDR3 region has 16 residues. CDR3 nucleotide sequence: TGTGCCAGCAGCTTGATGACTAGCGGGATGGTCAATGAGCAGTTCTTC. Protein: CASSLMTSGMVNEQFF.

V usage is TRBV28 and J usage is TRBJ1-5; D possibly corresponds to TRBD1 (6 bases). The CDR3 has 18 residues. Trimming cost V 3 bases and J 0 bases, with 18 bases left between them. Germline CDR1 is MDHEN and CDR2 is SYDVKM. CDR3 loop: CASSFDRSGANSNQPQHF. For the CDR3, the DNA is TGTGCCAGCAGTTTTGACCGTTCGGGGGCAAATAGCAATCAGCCCCAGCATTTT.